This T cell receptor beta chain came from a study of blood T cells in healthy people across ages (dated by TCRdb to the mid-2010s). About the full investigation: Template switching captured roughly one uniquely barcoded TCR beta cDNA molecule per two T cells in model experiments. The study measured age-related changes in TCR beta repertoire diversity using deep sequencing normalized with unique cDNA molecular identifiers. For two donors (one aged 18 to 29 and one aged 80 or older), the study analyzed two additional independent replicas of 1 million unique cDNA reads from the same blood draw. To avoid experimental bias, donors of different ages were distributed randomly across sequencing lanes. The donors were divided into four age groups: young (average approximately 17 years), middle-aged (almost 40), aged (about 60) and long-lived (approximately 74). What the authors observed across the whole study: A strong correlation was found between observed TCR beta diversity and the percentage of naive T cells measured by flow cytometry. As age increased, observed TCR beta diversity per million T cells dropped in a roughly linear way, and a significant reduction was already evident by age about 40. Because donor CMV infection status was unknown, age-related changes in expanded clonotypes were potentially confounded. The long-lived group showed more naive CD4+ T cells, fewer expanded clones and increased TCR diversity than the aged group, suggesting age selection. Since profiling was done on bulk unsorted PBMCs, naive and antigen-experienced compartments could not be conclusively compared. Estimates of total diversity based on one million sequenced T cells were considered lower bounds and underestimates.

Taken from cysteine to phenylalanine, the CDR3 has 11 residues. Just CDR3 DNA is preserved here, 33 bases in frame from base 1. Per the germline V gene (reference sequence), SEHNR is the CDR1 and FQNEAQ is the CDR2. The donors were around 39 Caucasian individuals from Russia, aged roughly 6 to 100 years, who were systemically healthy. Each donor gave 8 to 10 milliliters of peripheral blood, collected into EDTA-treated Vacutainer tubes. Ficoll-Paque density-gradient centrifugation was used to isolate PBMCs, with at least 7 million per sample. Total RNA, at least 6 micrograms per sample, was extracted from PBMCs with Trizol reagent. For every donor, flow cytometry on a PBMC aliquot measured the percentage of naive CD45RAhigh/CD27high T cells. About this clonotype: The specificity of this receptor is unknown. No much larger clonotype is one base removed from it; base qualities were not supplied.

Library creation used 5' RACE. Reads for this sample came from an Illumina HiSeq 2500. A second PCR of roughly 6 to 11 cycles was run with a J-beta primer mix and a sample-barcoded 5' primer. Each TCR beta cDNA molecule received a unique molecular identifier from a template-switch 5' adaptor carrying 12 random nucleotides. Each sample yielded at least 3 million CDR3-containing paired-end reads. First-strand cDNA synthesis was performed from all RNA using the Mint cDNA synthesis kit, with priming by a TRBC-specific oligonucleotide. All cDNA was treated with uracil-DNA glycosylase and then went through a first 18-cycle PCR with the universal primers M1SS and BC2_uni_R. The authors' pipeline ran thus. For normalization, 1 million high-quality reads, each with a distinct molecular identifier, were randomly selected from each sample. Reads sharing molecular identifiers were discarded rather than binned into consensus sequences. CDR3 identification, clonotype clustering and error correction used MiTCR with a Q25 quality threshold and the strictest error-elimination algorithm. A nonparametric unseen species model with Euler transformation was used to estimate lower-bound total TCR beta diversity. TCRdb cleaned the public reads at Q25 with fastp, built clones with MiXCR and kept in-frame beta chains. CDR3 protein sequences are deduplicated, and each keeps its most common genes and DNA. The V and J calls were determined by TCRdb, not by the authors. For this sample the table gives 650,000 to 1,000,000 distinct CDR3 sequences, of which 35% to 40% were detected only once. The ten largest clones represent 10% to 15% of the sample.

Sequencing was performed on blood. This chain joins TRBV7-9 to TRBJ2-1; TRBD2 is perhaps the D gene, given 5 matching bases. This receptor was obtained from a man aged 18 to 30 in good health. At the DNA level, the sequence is TGTGCGGGAGACTCTAACAATGAGCAGTTCTTC. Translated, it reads CAGDSNNEQFF.